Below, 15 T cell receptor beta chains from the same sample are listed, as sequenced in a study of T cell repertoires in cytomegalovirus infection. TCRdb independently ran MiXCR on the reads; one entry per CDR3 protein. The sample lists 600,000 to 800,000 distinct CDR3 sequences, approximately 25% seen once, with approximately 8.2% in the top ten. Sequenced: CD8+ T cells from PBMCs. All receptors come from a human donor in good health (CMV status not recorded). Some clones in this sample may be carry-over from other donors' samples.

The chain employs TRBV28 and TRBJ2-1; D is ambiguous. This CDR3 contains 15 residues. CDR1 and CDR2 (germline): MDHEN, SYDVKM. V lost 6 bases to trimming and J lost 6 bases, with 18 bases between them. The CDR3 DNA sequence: TGTGCCAGCAGCCCTTTCCGTAATTTTGGCAATGAGCAGTTCTTC. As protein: CASSPFRNFGNEQFF.

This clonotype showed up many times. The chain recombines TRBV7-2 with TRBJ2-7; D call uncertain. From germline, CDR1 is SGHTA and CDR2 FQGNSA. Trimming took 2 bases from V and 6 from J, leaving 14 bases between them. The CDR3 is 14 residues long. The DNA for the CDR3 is TGTGCCAGCAGCTTAAGCTGGACGGTGGTCGAGCAGTACTTC. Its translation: CASSLSWTVVEQYF.

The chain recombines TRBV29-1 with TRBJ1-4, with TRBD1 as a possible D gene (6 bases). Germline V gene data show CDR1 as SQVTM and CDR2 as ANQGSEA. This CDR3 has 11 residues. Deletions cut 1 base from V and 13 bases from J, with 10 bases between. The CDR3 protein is CSVEGGGALFF. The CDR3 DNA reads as TGCAGCGTTGAAGGGGGGGGCGCACTGTTTTTT.

CDR3 sequence: CASTTPAEDYGYTF. CDR3 bases: TGTGCCAGTACAACCCCAGCGGAGGACTATGGCTACACCTTC. The V gene is TRBV19, the J gene TRBJ1-2; D is unresolved. CDR1 and CDR2 from the germline V gene are LNHDA and SQIVND (reference sequence). Between the trimmed V and J ends, which lost 7 bases and 3 bases, there was a span of 15 bases. The CDR3 runs to 14 residues. The entire variable domain, with the rest obtained from reference TRBV19 and TRBJ1-2, is as follows: DGGITQSPKYLFRKEGQNVTLSCEQNLNHDAMYWYRQDPGQGLRLIYYSQIVNDFQKGDIAEGYSVSREKKESFPLTVTSAQKNPTAFYLCASTTPAEDYGYTFGSGTRLTVV.

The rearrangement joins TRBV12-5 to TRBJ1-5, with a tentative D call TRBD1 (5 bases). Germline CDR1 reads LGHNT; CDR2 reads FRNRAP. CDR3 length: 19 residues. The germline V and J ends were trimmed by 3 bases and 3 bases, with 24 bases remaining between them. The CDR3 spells CASGFWIPKGGRDNQPQHF. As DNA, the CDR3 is TGTGCTAGTGGTTTCTGGATTCCCAAGGGAGGCAGGGACAATCAGCCCCAGCATTTT. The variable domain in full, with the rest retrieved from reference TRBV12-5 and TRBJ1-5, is DARVTQTPRHKVTEMGQEVTMRCQPILGHNTVFWYRQTMMQGLELLAYFRNRAPLDDSGMPKDRFSAEMPDATLATLKIQPSEPRDSAVYFCASGFWIPKGGRDNQPQHFGDGTRLSIL.

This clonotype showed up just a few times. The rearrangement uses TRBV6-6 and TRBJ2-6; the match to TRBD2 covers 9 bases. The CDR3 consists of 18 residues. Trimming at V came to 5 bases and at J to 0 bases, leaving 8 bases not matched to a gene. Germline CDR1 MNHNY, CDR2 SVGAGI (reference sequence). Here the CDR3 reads CASSDRLAVYSGANVLTF. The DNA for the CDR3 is TGTGCCAGCAGTGATAGACTAGCGGTCTACTCTGGGGCCAACGTCCTGACTTTC.

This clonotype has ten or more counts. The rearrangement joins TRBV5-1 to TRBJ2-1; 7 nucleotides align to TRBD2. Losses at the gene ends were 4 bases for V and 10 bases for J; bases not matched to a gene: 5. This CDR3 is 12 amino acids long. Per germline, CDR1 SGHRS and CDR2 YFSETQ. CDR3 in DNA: TGCGCCAGCAGCCGGGACTACTTAGAGCAGTTCTTC. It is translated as CASSRDYLEQFF.

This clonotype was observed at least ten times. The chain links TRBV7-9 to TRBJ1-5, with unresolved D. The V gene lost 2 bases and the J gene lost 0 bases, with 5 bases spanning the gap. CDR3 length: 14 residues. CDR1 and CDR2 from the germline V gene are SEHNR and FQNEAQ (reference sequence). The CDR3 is CASSLMDSNQPQHF. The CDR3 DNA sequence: TGTGCCAGCAGCTTAATGGATAGCAATCAGCCCCAGCATTTT. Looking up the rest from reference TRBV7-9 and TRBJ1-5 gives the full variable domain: DTGVSQNPRHKITKRGQNVTFRCDPISEHNRLYWYRQTLGQGPEFLTYFQNEAQLEKSRLLSDRFSAERPKGSFSTLEIQRTEQGDSAMYLCASSLMDSNQPQHFGDGTRLSIL.

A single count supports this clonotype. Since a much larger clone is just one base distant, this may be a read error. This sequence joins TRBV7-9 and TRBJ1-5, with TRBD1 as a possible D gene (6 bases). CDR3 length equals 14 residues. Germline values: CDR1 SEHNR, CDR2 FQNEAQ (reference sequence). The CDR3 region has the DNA TGTGTCAGCAGCCCCACAGGGTCGCCTCAGCCCCAGCATTTT. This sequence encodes CVSSPTGSPQPQHF.

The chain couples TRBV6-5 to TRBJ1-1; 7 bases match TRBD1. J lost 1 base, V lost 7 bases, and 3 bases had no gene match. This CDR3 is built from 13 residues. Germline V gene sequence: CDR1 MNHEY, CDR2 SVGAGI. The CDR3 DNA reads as TGTGCCAGCACCCGGGACAGGAACACTGAAGCTTTCTTT. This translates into CASTRDRNTEAFF.

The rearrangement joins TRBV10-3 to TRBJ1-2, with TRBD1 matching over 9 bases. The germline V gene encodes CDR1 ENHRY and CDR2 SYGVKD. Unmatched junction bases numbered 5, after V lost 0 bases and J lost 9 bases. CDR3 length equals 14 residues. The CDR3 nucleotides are TGTGCCATCAGTGAGTCGAGACAGGGGGGTAGCTACACCTTC. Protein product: CAISESRQGGSYTF.

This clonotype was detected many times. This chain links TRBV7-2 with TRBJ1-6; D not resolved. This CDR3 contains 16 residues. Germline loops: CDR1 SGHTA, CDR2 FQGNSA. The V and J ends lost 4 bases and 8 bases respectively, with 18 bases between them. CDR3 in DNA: TGTGCCAGCAGCTACCGAACCGCAATGGCGGATTCACCCCTCCACTTT. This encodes CASSYRTAMADSPLHF. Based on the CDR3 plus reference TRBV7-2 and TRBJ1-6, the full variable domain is GAGVSQSPSNKVTEKGKDVELRCDPISGHTALYWYRQSLGQGLEFLIYFQGNSAPDKSGLPSDRFSAERTGGSVSTLTIQRTQQEDSAVYLCASSYRTAMADSPLHFGNGTRLTVT.

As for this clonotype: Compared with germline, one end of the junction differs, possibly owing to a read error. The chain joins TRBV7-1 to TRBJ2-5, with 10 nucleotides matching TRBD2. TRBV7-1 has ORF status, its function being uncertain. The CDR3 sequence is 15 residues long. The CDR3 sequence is CVSRGTSESQETQYF. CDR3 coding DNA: TGTGTCAGCAGAGGGACTAGCGAGAGCCAAGAGACCCAGTACTTC.

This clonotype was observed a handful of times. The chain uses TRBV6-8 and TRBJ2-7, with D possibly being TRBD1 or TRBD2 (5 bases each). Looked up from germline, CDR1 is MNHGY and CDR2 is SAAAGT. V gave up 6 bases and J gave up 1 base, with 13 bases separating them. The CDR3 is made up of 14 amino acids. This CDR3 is CASRSRGRSYEQYF. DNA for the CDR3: TGTGCCAGCAGATCCCGGGGCCGATCCTACGAGCAGTACTTC.

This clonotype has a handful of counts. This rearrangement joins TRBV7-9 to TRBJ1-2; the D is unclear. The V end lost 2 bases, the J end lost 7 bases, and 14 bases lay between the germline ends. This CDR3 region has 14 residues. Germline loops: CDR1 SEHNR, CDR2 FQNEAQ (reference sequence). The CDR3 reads CASSLQPRESGYTF. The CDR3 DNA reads TGTGCCAGCAGCTTACAGCCGCGAGAATCTGGCTACACCTTC.